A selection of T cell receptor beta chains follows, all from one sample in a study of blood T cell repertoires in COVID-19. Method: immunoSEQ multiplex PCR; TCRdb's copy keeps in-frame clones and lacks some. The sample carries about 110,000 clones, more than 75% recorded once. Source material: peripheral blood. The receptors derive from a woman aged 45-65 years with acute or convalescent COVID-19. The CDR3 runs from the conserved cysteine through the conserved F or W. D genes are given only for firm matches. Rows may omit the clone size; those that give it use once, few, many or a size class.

CDR3nt: TGTGCCAGCAGCTCCTCCGGGGGGTTTATTTCGGCGCAGTACTTC
CDR3aa: CASSSSGGFISAQYF
j_gene: TRBJ2-7
v_gene: TRBV5-4
abundance: NA
d_gene: TRBD2
len: 15

CDR3nt: TGTGCCAGCAGCCAGCAGCGGACCCACTACAATGAGCAGTTCTTC
CDR3aa: CASSQQRTHYNEQFF
j_gene: TRBJ2-1
v_gene: TRBV3-1/TRBV3-2
abundance: NA
d_gene: NA
len: 15

CDR3nt: TGCGCCAGCAGCTTCTCGCTAGCGGACACCGGGGAGCTGTTTTTT
CDR3aa: CASSFSLADTGELFF
j_gene: TRBJ2-2
v_gene: TRBV5-1
abundance: NA
d_gene: TRBD2
len: 15

CDR3nt: TGCAGCGTTGAAGTGGTGCTAGCGGGCCCCCTTAACACCGGGGAGCTGTTTTTT
CDR3aa: CSVEVVLAGPLNTGELFF
j_gene: TRBJ2-2
v_gene: TRBV29-1
abundance: NA
d_gene: TRBD2
len: 18

CDR3nt: TGTGCCACCTACAGCCTCCTCTATGGCTACACCTTC
CDR3aa: CATYSLLYGYTF
j_gene: TRBJ1-2
v_gene: TRBV28
abundance: NA
d_gene: NA
len: 12

CDR3nt: TGTGCCAGCAGTTTCTTAGCCGGGGATCCTGAGCAGTTCTTC
CDR3aa: CASSFLAGDPEQFF
j_gene: TRBJ2-1
v_gene: TRBV27
abundance: NA
d_gene: NA
len: 14

CDR3nt: TGTGCCAGCAGTCCTCGGACAGGGGACATTCAGTACTTC
CDR3aa: CASSPRTGDIQYF
j_gene: TRBJ2-4
v_gene: TRBV27
abundance: NA
d_gene: TRBD1
len: 13

CDR3nt: TGTGCCAGTAGTCGACAGGGTGGGGACACTGAAGCTTTCTTT
CDR3aa: CASSRQGGDTEAFF
j_gene: TRBJ1-1
v_gene: TRBV19
abundance: NA
d_gene: TRBD1
len: 14

CDR3nt: TGCAGCGGAGGGACAGATTTTGGTCTCGAGACCCAGTACTTC
CDR3aa: CSGGTDFGLETQYF
j_gene: TRBJ2-5
v_gene: TRBV29-1
abundance: few
d_gene: TRBD1
len: 14

CDR3nt: TGTGCCAGCTCCCTGACTAGCGGGACGAACACCGGGGAGCTGTTTTTT
CDR3aa: CASSLTSGTNTGELFF
j_gene: TRBJ2-2
v_gene: TRBV18
abundance: NA
d_gene: TRBD2
len: 16

CDR3nt: TGTGCCAGCAGCGGAGGGGGTGGTTCTAGCGGCCTCAGCTCCTACAATGAGCAGTTCTTC
CDR3aa: CASSGGGGSSGLSSYNEQFF
j_gene: TRBJ2-1
v_gene: TRBV9
abundance: NA
d_gene: NA
len: 20

CDR3nt: TGTGCCAGCAGTTTATTCCCAGGCTCGAACACCGGGGAGCTGTTTTTT
CDR3aa: CASSLFPGSNTGELFF
j_gene: TRBJ2-2
v_gene: TRBV27
abundance: NA
d_gene: NA
len: 16

CDR3nt: TGTGCCAGCAGCTTAGTGGGGGGATCCTACAATGAGCAGTTCTTC
CDR3aa: CASSLVGGSYNEQFF
j_gene: TRBJ2-1
v_gene: TRBV7-2
abundance: NA
d_gene: NA
len: 15

CDR3nt: TGTGCCAGCAAACGGACAGGGATGAACACTGAAGCTTTCTTT
CDR3aa: CASKRTGMNTEAFF
j_gene: TRBJ1-1
v_gene: TRBV2
abundance: NA
d_gene: TRBD1
len: 14

CDR3nt: TGTGCCAGCAGTTTCCAGGGGGGCTATGGCTACACCTTC
CDR3aa: CASSFQGGYGYTF
j_gene: TRBJ1-2
v_gene: TRBV27
abundance: NA
d_gene: TRBD1
len: 13

CDR3nt: TGTGCCAGCCAATCACTAGCGGGACTGACCAATGAGCAGTTCTTC
CDR3aa: CASQSLAGLTNEQFF
j_gene: TRBJ2-1
v_gene: TRBV27
abundance: NA
d_gene: TRBD2
len: 15

CDR3nt: TGTGCCAGCCGGCTCGCAGGTCGAGAGACCCAGTACTTC
CDR3aa: CASRLAGRETQYF
j_gene: TRBJ2-5
v_gene: TRBV19
abundance: NA
d_gene: NA
len: 13

CDR3nt: TGTGCCAGCAGCTTGCGGGGGTCCTACGAGCAGTACTTC
CDR3aa: CASSLRGSYEQYF
j_gene: TRBJ2-7
v_gene: TRBV5-6
abundance: NA
d_gene: NA
len: 13

CDR3nt: TGCGCCAGCAGCCAAGAGGAGGGGTGGACTGAAGCTTTCTTT
CDR3aa: CASSQEEGWTEAFF
j_gene: TRBJ1-1
v_gene: TRBV4-1
abundance: NA
d_gene: NA
len: 14

CDR3nt: TGTGCCAGCAGTGAATTGCGGGAGGGGAAACCTGAAGCTTTCTTT
CDR3aa: CASSELREGKPEAFF
j_gene: TRBJ1-1
v_gene: TRBV25-1
abundance: NA
d_gene: NA
len: 15

CDR3nt: TGTGCCAGTAGTTCCGGGACAGATGGCTACACCTTC
CDR3aa: CASSSGTDGYTF
j_gene: TRBJ1-2
v_gene: TRBV19
abundance: once
d_gene: TRBD1
len: 12

CDR3nt: TGTGCCAGCAGCTCGAGGACAGGGACAGTAAACACCATATATTTT
CDR3aa: CASSSRTGTVNTIYF
j_gene: TRBJ1-3
v_gene: TRBV6-5
abundance: few
d_gene: TRBD1
len: 15

CDR3nt: TGTGCCAGCACCCCAGGGGGCGGGGTAGCTTTCTTT
CDR3aa: CASTPGGGVAFF
j_gene: TRBJ1-1
v_gene: TRBV19
abundance: NA
d_gene: TRBD1
len: 12

CDR3nt: TGTGCCAGCAGCCCCTCTAGCGGGAACTACGAGCAGTACTTC
CDR3aa: CASSPSSGNYEQYF
j_gene: TRBJ2-7
v_gene: TRBV11-2
abundance: NA
d_gene: TRBD2
len: 14

CDR3nt: TGTGCCAGTAGCCGACAGGGGGTTAAAACAGATACGCAGTATTTT
CDR3aa: CASSRQGVKTDTQYF
j_gene: TRBJ2-3
v_gene: TRBV19
abundance: NA
d_gene: TRBD1
len: 15

CDR3nt: TGTGCCAGCAGAGGGGACATCTACGAGCAGTACTTC
CDR3aa: CASRGDIYEQYF
j_gene: TRBJ2-7
v_gene: TRBV6-6
abundance: NA
d_gene: NA
len: 12

CDR3nt: TGTGCCAGCACCCTTAACAGAGCTAACTATGGCTACACCTTC
CDR3aa: CASTLNRANYGYTF
j_gene: TRBJ1-2
v_gene: TRBV11-2
abundance: NA
d_gene: NA
len: 14

CDR3nt: TGTGCCAGTAGTATTCTTGGGCGGGCCACGATTGGCAATGAGCAGTTCTTC
CDR3aa: CASSILGRATIGNEQFF
j_gene: TRBJ2-1
v_gene: TRBV19
abundance: NA
d_gene: NA
len: 17

CDR3nt: TGTGCCAGCAGCCTACAGGGCTCCGGCGTCAGGGAGACCCAGTACTTC
CDR3aa: CASSLQGSGVRETQYF
j_gene: TRBJ2-5
v_gene: TRBV7-9
abundance: NA
d_gene: NA
len: 16

CDR3nt: TGTGCCAGTAGGCCGGGGACAGGGGTTGGAAACACCATATATTTT
CDR3aa: CASRPGTGVGNTIYF
j_gene: TRBJ1-3
v_gene: TRBV19
abundance: NA
d_gene: TRBD1
len: 15